Listed below are T cell receptor beta chains from one sample, sequenced in a study of T cell responses to AZD1222 COVID-19 vaccine. Assay used: immunoSEQ multiplex PCR; TCRdb lists only in-frame clones, some missing. Of 100,000 or so clones in the sample, around 90% were seen once. The source was peripheral blood, collected on day 0 of AZD1222 vaccination. The receptor source for this set is an adult in good health. The CDR3 runs from the conserved cysteine through the conserved F or W. Fields, in order: J gene, clone size, V gene, D gene, CDR3 protein. A D gene is named only where the DNA matches it firmly. Part of the rows lack a size; the others show once, few, many or a class for expanded clones.

TRBJ1-3 | - | TRBV13 | TRBD1 | CASSPDRALGNTIYF
TRBJ2-1 | - | TRBV6-1 | - | CASSEPGERNEQFF
TRBJ2-1 | - | TRBV6-2/TRBV6-3 | - | CASSYSTFLGDEQFF
TRBJ2-2 | - | TRBV7-2 | TRBD1 | CASSQGTGVIGELFF
TRBJ1-1 | - | TRBV6-5 | - | CASSYSNRPSNTEAFF
TRBJ1-2 | - | TRBV6-6 | - | CASSLLDSLCTF
TRBJ1-5 | - | TRBV7-9 | - | CASSPGTANQPQHF
TRBJ2-1 | - | TRBV24-1 | - | CATSDLSGTANEQFF
TRBJ2-6 | few | TRBV4-3 | - | CASSQERHFSGANVLTF
TRBJ2-3 | - | TRBV6-5 | TRBD1 | CASSSGQGSTDTQYF
TRBJ2-1 | - | TRBV4-1 | - | CASSQGWDLSSPVGNEQFF
TRBJ2-7 | - | TRBV2 | - | CASSEWGGQMPSGQYF
TRBJ1-3 | - | TRBV30 | TRBD1 | CAWGQGTRDTIYF
TRBJ2-7 | - | TRBV7-9 | - | CASRLGSLGEQYF
TRBJ2-1 | - | TRBV5-1 | TRBD2 | CASSRQGLAGGYYYNEQFF
TRBJ2-6 | - | TRBV28 | - | CASSFRRGGTPLPGANVLTF
TRBJ2-7 | - | TRBV15 | - | CATSRGQSAEQYF
TRBJ2-2 | - | TRBV6-5 | - | CASSLSGNTGELFF
TRBJ2-7 | - | TRBV6-2/TRBV6-3 | - | CASSYAGTLDYEQYF
TRBJ2-4 | few | TRBV19 | - | CASSIDNRVLAKNIQYF
TRBJ2-1 | - | TRBV19 | TRBD2 | CASSPGTRFQYEQFF
TRBJ2-5 | - | TRBV6-6 | - | CASRFTHSGRAETQYF
TRBJ1-1 | - | TRBV9 | TRBD1 | CASSAQPGQGDTEAFF
TRBJ2-1 | - | TRBV10-3 | - | CAISESIDPNEQFF
TRBJ2-7 | - | TRBV13 | TRBD1 | CASSLETGGNVEQYF
TRBJ2-7 | once | TRBV20-1 | - | CSAIGDEQYF
TRBJ2-7 | - | TRBV5-1 | TRBD2 | CASSLTSGRAYEQYF
TRBJ2-1 | - | TRBV6-6 | TRBD2 | CASSYLLAVRTDEQFF
TRBJ2-7 | - | TRBV7-9 | - | CASSLAGRAENEQYF
TRBJ1-5 | few | TRBV6-5 | TRBD1 | CASRDRGEIQPQHF
TRBJ2-1 | once | TRBV5-1 | TRBD2 | CASSLDLAGANEQFF
TRBJ2-3 | - | TRBV5-1 | - | CASSLQLAATDTQYF
TRBJ2-7 | - | TRBV4-2 | - | CASSQDIGLAPYEQYF
TRBJ1-1 | once | TRBV25-1 | TRBD1 | CASSEAWTGGQEAFF
TRBJ2-7 | - | TRBV7-2 | TRBD1 | CASSLGGQGVYEQYF
TRBJ2-2 | - | TRBV9 | TRBD2 | CASSVDHLAGGDTGELFF
TRBJ2-1 | - | TRBV7-2 | TRBD2 | CASSSTSGYYEQFF
TRBJ1-1 | - | TRBV6-5 | - | CASHLGGVNTEAFF
TRBJ1-1 | - | TRBV6-5 | - | CASSYTQYREAFF
TRBJ1-5 | - | TRBV2 | - | CASSDTYSNQPQHF
TRBJ1-1 | once | TRBV7-2 | - | CASSSDPHTEAFF
TRBJ1-3 | - | TRBV9 | - | CASSADQTGSGNTIYF
TRBJ2-2 | - | TRBV7-4 | TRBD2 | CASSLGQGRTSGRRCTGELFF
TRBJ1-1 | - | TRBV5-4 | - | CASSSRGGMNTEAFF
TRBJ2-6 | - | TRBV7-9 | TRBD2 | CASSLGLAGNTSGANVLTF
TRBJ1-3 | - | TRBV29-1 | - | CSVQPGGSGNTIYF
TRBJ2-7 | - | TRBV10-3 | TRBD1 | CATRDRGSYEQYF
TRBJ1-1 | - | TRBV7-2 | TRBD1 | CASSPRQGLGYAFF
TRBJ2-3 | - | TRBV5-1 | TRBD2 | CASSLGTSGRYTDTQYF
TRBJ1-5 | - | TRBV18 | - | CASSPLTGLNQPQHF
TRBJ2-2 | - | TRBV19 | TRBD2 | CASSTKGLAGGTGELFF
TRBJ1-6 | - | TRBV6-6 | - | CASSYSEGVHNSPLHF
TRBJ2-5 | once | TRBV7-6 | TRBD1 | CASSLGQGLVVQETQYF